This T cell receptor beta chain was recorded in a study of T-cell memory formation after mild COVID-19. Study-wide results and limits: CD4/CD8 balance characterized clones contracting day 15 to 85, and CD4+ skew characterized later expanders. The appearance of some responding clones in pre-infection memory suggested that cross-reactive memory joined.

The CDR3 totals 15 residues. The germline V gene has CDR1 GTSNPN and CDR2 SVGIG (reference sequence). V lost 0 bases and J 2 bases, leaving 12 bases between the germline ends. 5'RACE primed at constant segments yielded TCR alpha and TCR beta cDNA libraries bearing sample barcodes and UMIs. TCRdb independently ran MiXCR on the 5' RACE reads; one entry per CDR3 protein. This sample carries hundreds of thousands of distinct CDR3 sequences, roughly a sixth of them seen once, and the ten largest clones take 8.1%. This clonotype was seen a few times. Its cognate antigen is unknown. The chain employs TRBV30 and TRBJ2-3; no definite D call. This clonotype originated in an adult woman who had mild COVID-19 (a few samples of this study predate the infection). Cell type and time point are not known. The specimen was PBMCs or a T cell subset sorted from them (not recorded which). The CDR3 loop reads CAWSVRLLDTDTQYF. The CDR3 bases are TGTGCCTGGAGTGTACGTCTTCTAGACACAGATACGCAGTATTTT. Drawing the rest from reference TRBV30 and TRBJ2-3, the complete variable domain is SQTIHQWPATLVQPVGSPLSLECTVEGTSNPNLYWYRQAAGRGLQLLFYSVGIGQISSEVPQNLSASRPQDRQFILSSKKLLLSDSGFYLCAWSVRLLDTDTQYFGPGTRLTVL.